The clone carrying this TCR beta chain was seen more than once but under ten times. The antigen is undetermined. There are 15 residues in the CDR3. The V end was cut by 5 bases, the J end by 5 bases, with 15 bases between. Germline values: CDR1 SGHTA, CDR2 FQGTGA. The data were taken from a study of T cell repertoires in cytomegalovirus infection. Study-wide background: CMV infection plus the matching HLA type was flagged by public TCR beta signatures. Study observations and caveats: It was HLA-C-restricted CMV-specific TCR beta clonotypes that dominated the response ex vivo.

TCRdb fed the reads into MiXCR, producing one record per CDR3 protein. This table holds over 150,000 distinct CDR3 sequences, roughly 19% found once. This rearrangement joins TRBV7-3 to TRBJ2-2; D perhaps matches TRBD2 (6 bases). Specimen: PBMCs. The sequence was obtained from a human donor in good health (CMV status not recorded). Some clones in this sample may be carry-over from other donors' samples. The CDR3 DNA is TGTGCCAGCAGCCGACGGGACTCCCAAACCGGGGAGCTGTTTTTT. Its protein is CASSRRDSQTGELFF.